This T cell receptor beta chain was sequenced for a study of blood T cell repertoires in COVID-19. As for the study in general: COVID-19 samples collected from the United States, Italy and Spain covered acute and convalescent phases. Nucleic acid was either cDNA or gDNA, and it came from T cells, B-cell-depleted T cells, or PBMCs.

Per the authors' pipeline: Reference gene primer amplification gave estimated nucleated cell counts. The method was immunoSEQ multiplex PCR; TCRdb's version includes in-frame clones alone and lacks a portion of them. That table furnishes V, J and clone size, whereas the DNA furnished D and trimming. The top ten hold around 2.1% of the sample, which has about 87,000 clones, over 80% seen once. What was sequenced was peripheral blood. This clonotype originated in an older woman with acute or convalescent COVID-19.

CDR3 DNA sequence: TGCGCCAGCAGCTTGAACCTAGATCAGCCCCAGCATTTT. As protein: CASSLNLDQPQHF. The rearrangement links TRBV5-1 to TRBJ1-5; D uncertain. V gave up 1 base and J gave up 5 bases, with 7 bases separating them. The CDR3 loop spans 13 amino acids. Germline V gives CDR1 SGHRS, CDR2 YFSETQ.